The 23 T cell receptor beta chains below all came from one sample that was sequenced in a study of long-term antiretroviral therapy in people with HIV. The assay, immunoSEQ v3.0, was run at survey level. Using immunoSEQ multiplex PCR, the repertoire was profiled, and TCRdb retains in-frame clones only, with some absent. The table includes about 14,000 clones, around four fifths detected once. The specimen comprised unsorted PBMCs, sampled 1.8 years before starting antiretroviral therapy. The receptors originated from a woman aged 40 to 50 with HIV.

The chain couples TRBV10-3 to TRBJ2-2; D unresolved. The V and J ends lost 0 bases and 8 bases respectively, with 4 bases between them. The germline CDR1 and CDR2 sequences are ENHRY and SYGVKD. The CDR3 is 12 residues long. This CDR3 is CAISESRGELFF. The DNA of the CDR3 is TGTGCCATCAGTGAGTCCAGAGGGGAGCTGTTTTTT.

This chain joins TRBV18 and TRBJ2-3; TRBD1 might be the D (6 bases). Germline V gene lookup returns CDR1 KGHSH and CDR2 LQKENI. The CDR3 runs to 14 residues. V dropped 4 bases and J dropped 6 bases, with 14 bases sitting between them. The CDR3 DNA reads TGTGCCAGCTCACGGACAGCCCGGGTGGATACGCAGTATTTT. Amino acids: CASSRTARVDTQYF.

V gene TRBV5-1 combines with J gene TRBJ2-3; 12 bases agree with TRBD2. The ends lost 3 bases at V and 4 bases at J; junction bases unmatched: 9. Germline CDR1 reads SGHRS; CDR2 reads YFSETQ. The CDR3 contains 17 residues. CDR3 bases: TGCGCCAGCAGCTCGGACCCTAGCGGGAGGGCCGCAGATACGCAGTATTTT. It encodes CASSSDPSGRAADTQYF.

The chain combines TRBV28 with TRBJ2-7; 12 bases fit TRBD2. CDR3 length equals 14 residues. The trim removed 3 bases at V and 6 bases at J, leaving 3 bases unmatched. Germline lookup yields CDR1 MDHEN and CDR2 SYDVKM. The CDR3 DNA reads TGTGCCAGCAGTTTCGGACTAGCGGGAACCGAGCAGTACTTC. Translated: CASSFGLAGTEQYF. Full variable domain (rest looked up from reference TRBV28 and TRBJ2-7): DVKVTQSSRYLVKRTGEKVFLECVQDMDHENMFWYRQDPGLGLRLIYFSYDVKMKEKGDIPEGYSVSREKKERFSLILESASTNQTSMYLCASSFGLAGTEQYFGPGTRLTVT.

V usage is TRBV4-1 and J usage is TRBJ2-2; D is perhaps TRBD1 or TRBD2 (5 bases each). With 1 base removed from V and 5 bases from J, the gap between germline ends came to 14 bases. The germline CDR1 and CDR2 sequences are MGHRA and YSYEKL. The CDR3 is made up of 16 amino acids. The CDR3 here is CASSQGGQGQTGELFF. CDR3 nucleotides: TGCGCCAGCAGCCAAGGAGGGCAGGGCCAAACCGGGGAGCTGTTTTTT.

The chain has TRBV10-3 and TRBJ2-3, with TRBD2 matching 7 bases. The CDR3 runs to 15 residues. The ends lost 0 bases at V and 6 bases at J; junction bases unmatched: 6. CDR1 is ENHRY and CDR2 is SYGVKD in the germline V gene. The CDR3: CAISESSGYRDTQYF. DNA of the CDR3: TGTGCCATCAGTGAGTCTAGCGGGTACCGCGATACGCAGTATTTT.

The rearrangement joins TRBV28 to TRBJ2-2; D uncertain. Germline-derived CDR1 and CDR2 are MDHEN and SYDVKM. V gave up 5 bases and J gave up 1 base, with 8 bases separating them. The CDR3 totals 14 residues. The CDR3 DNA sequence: TGTGCCAGCAGTGATCAATTGAACACCGGGGAGCTGTTTTTT. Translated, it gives CASSDQLNTGELFF.

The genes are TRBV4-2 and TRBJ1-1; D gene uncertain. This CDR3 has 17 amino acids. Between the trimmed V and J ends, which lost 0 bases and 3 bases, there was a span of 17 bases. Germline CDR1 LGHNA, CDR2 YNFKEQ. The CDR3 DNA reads TGTGCCAGCAGCCAAGATCTGGTCCCGGTTCCCTACACTGAAGCTTTCTTT. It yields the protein CASSQDLVPVPYTEAFF.

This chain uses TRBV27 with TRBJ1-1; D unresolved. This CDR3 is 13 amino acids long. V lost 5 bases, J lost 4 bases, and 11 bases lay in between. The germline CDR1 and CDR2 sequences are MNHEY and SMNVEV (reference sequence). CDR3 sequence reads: CASSPGLATEAFF. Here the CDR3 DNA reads TGTGCCAGCAGTCCCGGGCTTGCCACTGAAGCTTTCTTT.

CDR3 region: CASSLTVPNQPQHF. In DNA, the CDR3 is TGTGCCAGCAGCTTAACAGTACCAAATCAGCCCCAGCATTTT. V gene TRBV7-8 combines with J gene TRBJ1-5; D is unclear. This CDR3 is built from 14 residues. CDR1 and CDR2 from the germline V gene are SGHVS and FQNEAQ. Trimming removed 2 bases at V and 4 bases at J, with 9 bases between.

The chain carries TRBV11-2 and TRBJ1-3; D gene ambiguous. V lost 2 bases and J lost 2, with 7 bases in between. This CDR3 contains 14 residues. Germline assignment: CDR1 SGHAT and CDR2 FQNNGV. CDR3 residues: CASSLTAPGNTIYF. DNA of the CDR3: TGTGCCAGCAGCTTAACAGCCCCTGGAAACACCATATATTTT.

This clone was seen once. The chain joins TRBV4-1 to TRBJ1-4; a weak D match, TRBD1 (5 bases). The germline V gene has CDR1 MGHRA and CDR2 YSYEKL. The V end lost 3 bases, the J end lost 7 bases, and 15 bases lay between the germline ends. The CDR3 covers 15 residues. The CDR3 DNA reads TGCGCCAGCAGCCAGAACCCCGGGGGGGGTGAAAAACTGTTTTTT. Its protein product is CASSQNPGGGEKLFF.

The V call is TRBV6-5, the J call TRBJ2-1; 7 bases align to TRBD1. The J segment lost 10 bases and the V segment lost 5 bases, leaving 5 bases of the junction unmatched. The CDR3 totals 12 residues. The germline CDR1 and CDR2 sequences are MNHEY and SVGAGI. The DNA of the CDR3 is TGTGCCAGCAGTACGACAGGGCAGGAGCAGTTCTTC. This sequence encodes CASSTTGQEQFF.

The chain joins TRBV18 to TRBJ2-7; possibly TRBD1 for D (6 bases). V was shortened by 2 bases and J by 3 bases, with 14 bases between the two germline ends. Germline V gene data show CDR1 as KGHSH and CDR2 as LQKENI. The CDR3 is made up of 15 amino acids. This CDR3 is CASSPDRTFGYEQYF. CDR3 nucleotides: TGTGCCAGCTCACCAGACAGGACTTTTGGCTACGAGCAGTACTTC.

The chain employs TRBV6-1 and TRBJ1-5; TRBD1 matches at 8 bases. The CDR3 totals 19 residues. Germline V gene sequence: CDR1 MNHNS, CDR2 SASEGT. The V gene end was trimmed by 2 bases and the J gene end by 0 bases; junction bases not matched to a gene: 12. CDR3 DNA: TGTGCCAGCAGTGAACTCAGGACAGGGTGGACCACTAGCAATCAGCCCCAGCATTTT. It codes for CASSELRTGWTTSNQPQHF.

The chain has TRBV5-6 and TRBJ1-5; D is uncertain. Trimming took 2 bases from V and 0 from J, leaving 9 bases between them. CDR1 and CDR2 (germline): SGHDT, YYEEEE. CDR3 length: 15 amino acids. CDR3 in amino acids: CASSFRSTSNQPQHF. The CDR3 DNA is TGTGCCAGCAGCTTTAGGAGCACTAGCAATCAGCCCCAGCATTTT.

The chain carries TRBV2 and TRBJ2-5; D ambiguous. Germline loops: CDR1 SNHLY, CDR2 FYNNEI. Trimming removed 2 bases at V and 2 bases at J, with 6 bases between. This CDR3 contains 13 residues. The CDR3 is CASSELSQETQYF. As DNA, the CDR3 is TGTGCCAGCAGTGAACTATCTCAAGAGACCCAGTACTTC.

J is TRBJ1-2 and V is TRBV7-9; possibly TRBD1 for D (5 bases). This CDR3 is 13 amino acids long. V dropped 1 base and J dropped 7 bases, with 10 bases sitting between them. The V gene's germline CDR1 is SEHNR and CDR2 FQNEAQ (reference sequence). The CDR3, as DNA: TGTGCCAGCAGCTTAGAACATCAGGGTGGCTACACCTTC. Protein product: CASSLEHQGGYTF.

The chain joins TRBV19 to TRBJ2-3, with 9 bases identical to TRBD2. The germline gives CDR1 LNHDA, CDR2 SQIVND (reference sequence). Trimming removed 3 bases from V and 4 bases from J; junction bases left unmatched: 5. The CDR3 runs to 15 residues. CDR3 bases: TGTGCCAGTAGTATTAGCGGGAGTATACCAGATACGCAGTATTTT. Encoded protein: CASSISGSIPDTQYF.

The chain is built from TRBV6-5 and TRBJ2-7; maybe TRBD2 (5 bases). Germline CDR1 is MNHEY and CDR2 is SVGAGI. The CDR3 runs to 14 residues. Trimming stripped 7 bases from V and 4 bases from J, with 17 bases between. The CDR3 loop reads CASKQAPSGYEQYF. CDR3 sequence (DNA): TGTGCCAGCAAGCAGGCTCCCTCGGGGTACGAGCAGTACTTC.

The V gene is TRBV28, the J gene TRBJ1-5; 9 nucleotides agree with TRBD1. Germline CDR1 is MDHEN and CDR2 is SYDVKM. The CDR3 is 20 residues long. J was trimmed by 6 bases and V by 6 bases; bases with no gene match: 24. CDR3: CASRKVYPDKQTGGIQPQHF. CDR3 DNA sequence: TGTGCCAGCAGAAAAGTTTATCCCGATAAACAGACAGGGGGAATTCAGCCCCAGCATTTT.

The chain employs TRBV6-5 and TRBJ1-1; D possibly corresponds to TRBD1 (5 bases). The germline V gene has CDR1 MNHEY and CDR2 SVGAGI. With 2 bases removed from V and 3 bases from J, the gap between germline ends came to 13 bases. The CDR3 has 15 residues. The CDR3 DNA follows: TGTGCCAGCAGTTACGAAGGGGACTGGGACACTGAAGCTTTCTTT. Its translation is CASSYEGDWDTEAFF.

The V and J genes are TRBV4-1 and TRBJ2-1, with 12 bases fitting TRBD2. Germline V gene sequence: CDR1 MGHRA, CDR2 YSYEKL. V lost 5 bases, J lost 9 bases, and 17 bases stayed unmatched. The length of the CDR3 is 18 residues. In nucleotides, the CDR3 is TGCGCCAGCAGCTATACCAGGACTAGCGGGACGGGTGGGAGTGAGCAGTTCTTC. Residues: CASSYTRTSGTGGSEQFF.